Sequencing of this T cell receptor (beta chain) was carried out in a study of T cell changes during pregnancy in multiple sclerosis. V shed 3 bases, J shed 6 bases, and the junction held 8 bases outside the gene matches. The germline V gene has CDR1 SGHNT and CDR2 YYREEE (reference sequence). This CDR3 is 16 amino acids long. This table comes from immunoSEQ multiplex PCR, and its TCRdb copy is limited to in-frame clones, with some not included. The sample has under 150,000 clones, about 95% seen once. The TCR was taken from a female donor with multiple sclerosis, enrolled in a pregnancy study. The material sequenced was peripheral blood, taken after pregnancy. The chain combines TRBV5-4 with TRBJ2-7, with 14 bases that match TRBD2. Here the CDR3 reads CASSSPGLAGVGEQYF. As DNA, the CDR3 is TGTGCCAGCAGCTCGCCGGGACTAGCGGGAGTGGGCGAGCAGTACTTC.